This is a list of T cell receptor beta chains from one sample in a study of Ad26.COV2.S vaccination and SARS-CoV-2 variants. Clones were sequenced by immunoSEQ multiplex PCR, and TCRdb holds only the in-frame ones, with some missing. The sample lists about 400,000 clones, around 85% occurring once. This sample comprised peripheral blood, obtained in a trial of Ad26.COV2.S vaccine versus placebo. These receptors were taken from a person between 18 and 65 years old who received the Ad26.COV2.S COVID-19 vaccine or a placebo. Both conserved end residues are part of each CDR3. Fields, in order: V gene, clone size, CDR3 length, D gene, J gene, CDR3 protein, CDR3 DNA. D genes are given only for firm matches. Not every row has a clone size; where given, it reads once, few, many or a size class.

>TRBV4-2|few|17|TRBD2|TRBJ2-1
CASSQALAGGQLNEQFF
TGTGCCAGCAGCCAAGCTCTAGCGGGGGGGCAGTTGAATGAGCAGTTCTTC
>TRBV20-1|.|11|.|TRBJ1-1
CSVGGETEAFF
TGCAGTGTAGGGGGAGAAACTGAAGCTTTCTTT
>TRBV7-2|.|14|TRBD1|TRBJ2-7
CASSFGTEEGEQYF
TGTGCCAGCAGCTTCGGGACAGAAGAGGGCGAGCAGTACTTC
>TRBV10-3|.|15|TRBD1|TRBJ2-7
CAISELSGGAGEQYF
TGTGCCATCAGTGAGTTGTCAGGGGGCGCGGGGGAGCAGTACTTC
>TRBV6-6|.|15|TRBD1|TRBJ2-3
CASSFRDREGNTQYF
TGTGCCAGCAGTTTTAGGGACAGGGAGGGGAATACGCAGTATTTT
>TRBV6-6|few|16|TRBD1|TRBJ2-7
CASSGGLGQGSYEQYF
TGTGCCAGCAGTGGTGGGCTGGGACAGGGCTCCTACGAGCAGTACTTC
>TRBV2|.|15|.|TRBJ1-5
CASEERYYSNQPQHF
TGTGCCAGCGAGGAGCGGTACTATAGCAATCAGCCCCAGCATTTT
>TRBV5-4|.|11|.|TRBJ2-1
CASKGYNEQFF
TGTGCCAGCAAGGGCTACAATGAGCAGTTCTTC
>TRBV10-2|few|16|.|TRBJ2-1
CASSEGAGTPYNEQFF
TGCGCCAGCAGTGAGGGCGCCGGGACACCTTACAATGAGCAGTTCTTC
>TRBV4-1|.|13|TRBD1|TRBJ1-1
CASSLQGDTEAFF
TGCGCCAGCAGCCTTCAGGGGGACACTGAAGCTTTCTTT
>TRBV5-4|few|16|.|TRBJ2-2
CASSRQRAQNTGELFF
TGTGCCAGCAGCAGACAGCGGGCGCAGAACACCGGGGAGCTGTTTTTT
>TRBV6-5|.|13|.|TRBJ2-2
CASRGSYTGELFF
TGTGCCAGCAGGGGTTCCTACACCGGGGAGCTGTTTTTT
>TRBV27|.|14|TRBD1|TRBJ1-1
CASIKTGGVTEAFF
TGTGCCAGCATAAAAACAGGGGGAGTTACTGAAGCTTTCTTT
>TRBV20-1|.|11|.|TRBJ1-2
CSARAGYGYTF
TGCAGTGCTAGAGCCGGCTATGGCTACACCTTC
>TRBV4-2|.|21|TRBD2|TRBJ2-2
CASSQDRQGLADIGNTGELFF
TGTGCCAGCAGCCAAGATCGGCAGGGACTAGCGGACATTGGGAACACCGGGGAGCTGTTTTTT
>TRBV2|.|11|.|TRBJ1-1
CASSVFTEAFF
TGTGCCAGCAGTGTCTTCACTGAAGCTTTCTTT
>TRBV6-2/TRBV6-3|.|14|.|TRBJ2-7
CASSPGTETYEQYF
TGTGCCAGCAGTCCCGGGACGGAAACCTACGAGCAGTACTTC
>TRBV2|.|14|.|TRBJ1-1
CASTRDRANTEAFF
TGTGCCAGCACTCGTGACAGAGCGAACACTGAAGCTTTCTTT
>TRBV12-3/TRBV12-4|.|12|.|TRBJ2-1
CASTMTGSEQFF
TGTGCCAGCACCATGACAGGTTCTGAGCAGTTCTTC
>TRBV4-2|.|16|.|TRBJ2-2
CASSQEVTANTGELFF
TGTGCCAGCAGCCAAGAGGTGACAGCGAACACCGGGGAGCTGTTTTTT
>TRBV7-9|.|15|.|TRBJ1-2
CASSLMGTANYGYTF
TGTGCCAGCAGCTTAATGGGAACCGCTAACTATGGCTACACCTTC
>TRBV4-3|.|14|.|TRBJ2-1
CASSQALPAGEQFF
TGCGCCAGCAGCCAAGCCCTCCCCGCGGGAGAGCAGTTCTTC
>TRBV5-5|.|15|TRBD2|TRBJ2-2
CASSLKGGSPGELFF
TGTGCCAGCAGCTTGAAGGGAGGGAGCCCCGGGGAGCTGTTTTTT
>TRBV24-1|.|17|.|TRBJ1-1
CATSDLKKSKKNTEAFF
TGTGCCACCAGTGATTTGAAGAAGTCGAAAAAGAACACTGAAGCTTTCTTT
>TRBV5-1|.|15|.|TRBJ2-1
CASSWGGGLYNEQFF
TGCGCCAGCAGCTGGGGCGGGGGCCTCTACAATGAGCAGTTCTTC
>TRBV21-1|.|14|.|TRBJ1-2
CASSKPGGNYGYTF
TGTGCCAGCAGCAAACCCGGCGGGAACTATGGCTACACCTTC
>TRBV6-6|few|16|.|TRBJ1-1
CASRHGGTGKHTEAFF
TGTGCCAGCAGACACGGGGGAACAGGGAAGCACACTGAAGCTTTCTTT
>TRBV27|once|14|TRBD2|TRBJ2-1
CASGAGGRDNEQFF
TGTGCCAGCGGTGCGGGGGGCCGGGACAATGAGCAGTTCTTC
>TRBV2|.|13|.|TRBJ2-5
CASGVADQETQYF
TGTGCCAGTGGGGTGGCGGACCAAGAGACCCAGTACTTC
>TRBV11-1|.|14|.|TRBJ1-1
CASSLGVQNTEAFF
TGTGCCAGCAGCTTGGGAGTGCAGAACACTGAAGCTTTCTTT
>TRBV3-1/TRBV3-2|.|17|.|TRBJ1-2
CASSQDLRGASLYGYTF
TGTGCCAGCAGCCAAGATTTGAGGGGGGCCAGCCTCTATGGCTACACCTTC
>TRBV19|.|15|.|TRBJ2-5
CASSIRGASQETQYF
TGTGCCAGTAGTATACGGGGGGCTTCTCAAGAGACCCAGTACTTC
>TRBV5-5|once|16|.|TRBJ1-1
CASSLRRGGASTEAFF
TGTGCCAGCAGCCTACGACGAGGGGGTGCCAGCACTGAAGCTTTCTTT
>TRBV7-6|.|16|TRBD2|TRBJ2-3
CASSPLWRGDTDTQYF
TGTGCCAGCAGCCCCCTCTGGCGGGGGGACACAGATACGCAGTATTTT
>TRBV4-1|once|13|.|TRBJ1-1
CASSHRGLTGAFF
TGCGCCAGCAGCCACCGGGGGTTGACAGGAGCTTTCTTT
>TRBV7-8|.|13|TRBD2|TRBJ2-1
CASSFSGGHEQFF
TGTGCCAGCAGCTTTAGCGGGGGGCATGAGCAGTTCTTC
>TRBV7-2|.|12|.|TRBJ1-2
CASSLVRVGYTF
TGTGCCAGCAGCTTAGTTCGGGTGGGCTACACCTTC
>TRBV2|few|16|TRBD1|TRBJ1-5
CASMGAPDRGHQPQHF
TGTGCCAGCATGGGAGCGCCGGACAGGGGTCATCAGCCCCAGCATTTT
>TRBV27|.|14|TRBD1|TRBJ1-4
CASSETGGYEKLFF
TGTGCCAGCAGTGAAACAGGGGGATATGAAAAACTGTTTTTT
>TRBV11-2|.|16|TRBD2|TRBJ2-3
CASSLVGGGFTDTQYF
TGTGCCAGCAGCTTAGTAGGCGGGGGATTCACAGATACGCAGTATTTT